The 24 T cell receptor beta chains below come from one sample, sequenced in a study of response to subunit inactivated influenza vaccine. Each CDR3 protein is one row after TCRdb ran MiXCR on the RT-PCR reads. The profile covers around 520,000 distinct CDR3 sequences, with 10% to 15% appearing a single time and more than 8.5% taken by the ten largest. Sample: PBMCs from blood, taken on the day of vaccination. All receptors come from a man aged 50 to 59 who received an inactivated influenza vaccine.

The chain recombines TRBV10-3 with TRBJ2-2, with D perhaps TRBD1 (5 bases). Germline V lookup: CDR1 ENHRY, CDR2 SYGVKD. The CDR3 length is 13 residues. Trimming took 6 bases from V and 5 from J, leaving 10 bases between them. CDR3 amino acids: CAIRGRETGELFF. For the CDR3, the DNA is TGTGCCATCAGAGGCAGGGAAACCGGGGAGCTGTTTTTT.

The sample holds a few counts of this clonotype. The chain couples TRBV5-5 to TRBJ2-7, with 11 bases aligning to TRBD2. This CDR3 is built from 16 residues. The junction had 9 bases not matched to a gene; V was cut back by 1 base and J by 6 bases. Germline lookup yields CDR1 SGHKS and CDR2 YYEKEE (reference sequence). As DNA, the CDR3 is TGTGCCAGCAGCTTGACGCTAGCGGGGGGCCCGGGCGAGCAGTACTTC. Translating it yields CASSLTLAGGPGEQYF.

This clonotype has a count of ten or more. The chain employs TRBV20-1 and TRBJ2-3, with TRBD2 matching 12 bases. The germline V gene has CDR1 DFQATT and CDR2 SNEGSKA (reference sequence). V shed 3 bases and J 9 bases; nucleotides not matched to a gene: 10. This CDR3 is 15 amino acids long. CDR3 protein: CSARFLAGGSETQYF. DNA for the CDR3: TGCAGTGCTAGGTTCCTAGCGGGAGGGAGTGAGACGCAGTATTTT.

This clonotype has only a few counts. In DNA, the CDR3 is TGTGCCAGCAGTTTAGCGGGAGGTCCGGTCGAGACCCAGTACTTC. Its protein product is CASSLAGGPVETQYF. V and J are TRBV12-3 or TRBV12-4 and TRBJ2-5; TRBD2 is a possible D gene (6 bases). V was pared by 0 bases and J by 5 bases, with 13 bases between. The CDR3 spans 15 residues.

This chain uses TRBV4-1 with TRBJ2-3; no clear D. Trimming took 0 bases from V and 0 from J, leaving 13 bases between them. The CDR3 consists of 17 residues. Germline assignment: CDR1 MGHRA and CDR2 YSYEKL. The CDR3 region has the DNA TGCGCCAGCAGCCAAGATTTCGTTTTTCCCAGCACAGATACGCAGTATTTT. Translation: CASSQDFVFPSTDTQYF.

This clonotype came up a few times. The chain combines TRBV6-1 with TRBJ2-5; D is possibly TRBD2 (5 bases). The germline V and J ends were trimmed by 6 bases and 2 bases, with 10 bases remaining between them. Germline V gene data show CDR1 as MNHNS and CDR2 as SASEGT. The CDR3 length is 13 residues. CDR3 bases: TGTGCCAGCAGAGGACGAGGGCAAGAGACCCAGTACTTC. This translates into CASRGRGQETQYF.

The chain uses TRBV4-3 and TRBJ2-7; tentative D call: TRBD1 (5 bases). Trimming took 0 bases from V and 6 from J, leaving 12 bases between them. Germline CDR1 reads LGHNA; CDR2 reads YSLEER. There are 14 residues in the CDR3. The CDR3 coding sequence is TGCGCCAGCAGCCAAGATCGTACAGGCGGCGAGCAGTACTTC. It is translated as CASSQDRTGGEQYF.

This chain links TRBV20-1 with TRBJ1-2; TRBD1 might be the D (5 bases). CDR1 is DFQATT, CDR2 SNEGSKA, per germline (reference sequence). This CDR3 contains 12 residues. CDR3: CAAGDQGNGYTF. The CDR3 DNA sequence: TGCGCCGCGGGAGACCAGGGAAATGGCTACACCTTC.

The chain uses TRBV4-3 and TRBJ2-7; TRBD1 matches at 12 bases. There are 17 residues in the CDR3. The junction had 9 bases not matched to a gene; V was cut back by 3 bases and J by 3 bases. CDR1 is LGHNA, CDR2 YSLEER, per germline. The CDR3 bases are TGCGCCAGCAGCCAGGGAGCCGGGACAGGGGGCTACTACGAGCAGTACTTC. Translation gives CASSQGAGTGGYYEQYF.

The sample holds a few counts of this clonotype. The chain is built from TRBV20-1 and TRBJ2-1; D perhaps matches TRBD2 (7 bases). The CDR3 contains 14 residues. Trimming stripped 3 bases from V and 3 bases from J, with 12 bases between. Germline V gives CDR1 DFQATT, CDR2 SNEGSKA (reference sequence). The CDR3 region has the DNA TGCAGTGCTAGGGGGGGGACACACTACAATGAGCAGTTCTTC. Its translation is CSARGGTHYNEQFF.

The V call is TRBV6-1, the J call TRBJ2-7, with 8 bases that match TRBD1. CDR1 MNHNS and CDR2 SASEGT come from the germline V gene. This CDR3 spans 17 amino acids. Trimming at V came to 2 bases and at J to 4 bases, leaving 13 bases not matched to a gene. The CDR3 protein is CASSELSGGTGSYEQYF. In DNA, the CDR3 is TGTGCCAGCAGTGAACTGTCAGGGGGGACAGGATCGTACGAGCAGTACTTC.

The genes are TRBV29-1 and TRBJ2-3; perhaps TRBD1 as D (6 bases). V was trimmed by 1 base and J by 11 bases, leaving 13 bases between them. The germline V gene has CDR1 SQVTM and CDR2 ANQGSEA. The CDR3 spans 12 residues. CDR3 sequence: CSVEVLGGKQYF. CDR3 in DNA: TGCAGCGTTGAAGTACTAGGGGGAAAGCAGTATTTT.

This clonotype was seen more than once but under ten times. The gene calls are TRBV7-2 and TRBJ1-3, with 8 bases fitting TRBD1. Germline trimming cut 0 bases from V and 8 bases from J; bases unmatched to any gene: 6. CDR3 length: 15 residues. The germline V gene encodes CDR1 SGHTA and CDR2 FQGNSA. Here the CDR3 reads CASSLAPGGWDTIYF. The CDR3 nucleotides read TGTGCCAGCAGCTTAGCGCCAGGGGGCTGGGACACCATATATTTT. The full variable domain, its missing parts supplied by reference TRBV7-2 and TRBJ1-3, is GAGVSQSPSNKVTEKGKDVELRCDPISGHTALYWYRQSLGQGLEFLIYFQGNSAPDKSGLPSDRFSAERTGGSVSTLTIQRTQQEDSAVYLCASSLAPGGWDTIYFGEGSWLTVV.

This clonotype was observed a few times. This chain links TRBV12-3 or TRBV12-4 with TRBJ2-1; 12 bases fit TRBD2. The junction had 7 bases not matched to a gene; V was cut back by 4 bases and J by 9 bases. This CDR3 region has 15 residues. The CDR3 loop reads CASSSLAGGRREQFF. CDR3 coding DNA: TGTGCCAGCAGTTCCCTAGCGGGGGGGCGTCGTGAGCAGTTCTTC.

This sequence joins TRBV28 and TRBJ2-7, with D perhaps TRBD2 (5 bases). The CDR3 is 17 amino acids. Trimming shortened V by 6 bases and J by 1 base, and 22 bases separated the two germline ends. CDR1 is MDHEN and CDR2 is SYDVKM in the germline V gene. The CDR3 region has the DNA TGTGCCAGCAGACACGCGGTCGGGGTCGAAGGATCCTACGAGCAGTACTTC. Protein: CASRHAVGVEGSYEQYF. The full variable domain, its missing parts supplied by reference TRBV28 and TRBJ2-7, is DVKVTQSSRYLVKRTGEKVFLECVQDMDHENMFWYRQDPGLGLRLIYFSYDVKMKEKGDIPEGYSVSREKKERFSLILESASTNQTSMYLCASRHAVGVEGSYEQYFGPGTRLTVT.

This clonotype was observed a few times. This chain links TRBV28 with TRBJ2-2; D uncertain. The length of the CDR3 is 15 residues. Germline V CDR1 and CDR2: MDHEN, SYDVKM. V lost 0 bases to trimming and J lost 2 bases, with 7 bases between them. CDR3 residues: CASSLWRKNTGELFF. The CDR3 DNA is TGTGCCAGCAGTTTATGGCGGAAAAACACCGGGGAGCTGTTTTTT.

The table lists this clonotype with a few counts. The chain uses TRBV7-2 and TRBJ2-5; D possibly corresponds to TRBD1 (5 bases). V was cut by 5 bases and J by 2 bases, with 12 bases left in between. Per germline, CDR1 SGHTA and CDR2 FQGNSA. The CDR3 sequence is 14 residues long. CDR3 protein: CASSRPNRQETQYF. CDR3 coding DNA: TGTGCCAGCAGCCGCCCTAACAGGCAAGAGACCCAGTACTTC.

DNA for the CDR3: TGTGCCAGCAGCGCGGGGGGAAGGGGGCTCGTCTACAATGAGCAGTTCTTC. Protein sequence: CASSAGGRGLVYNEQFF. The genes are TRBV9 and TRBJ2-1; D may match TRBD1 or TRBD2 (7 bases each). Germline-derived CDR1 and CDR2 are SGDLS and YYNGEE. CDR3 size: 17 residues. V lost 3 bases to trimming and J lost 3 bases, with 19 bases between them.

The rearrangement joins TRBV2 to TRBJ2-2; 10 nucleotides align to TRBD2. The junction had 8 bases not matched to a gene; V was cut back by 8 bases and J by 5 bases. Germline V gene sequence: CDR1 SNHLY, CDR2 FYNNEI. The CDR3 consists of 15 residues. CDR3: CASEPAGGRTGELFF. CDR3 DNA sequence: TGTGCCAGCGAACCAGCGGGGGGGCGGACCGGGGAGCTGTTTTTT.

This chain joins TRBV25-1 and TRBJ1-2, with TRBD1 matching 7 bases. CDR1 and CDR2 from the germline V gene are MGHDK and SYGVNS. The CDR3 has 14 residues. The junction had 4 bases not matched to a gene; V was cut back by 4 bases and J by 2 bases. CDR3 nucleotides: TGTGCCAGCAGTGTGGGACAGCTCAACTATGGCTACACCTTC. Protein sequence: CASSVGQLNYGYTF.

V usage is TRBV20-1 and J usage is TRBJ1-6, with D unresolved. This CDR3 is 15 amino acids long. Looked up from germline, CDR1 is DFQATT and CDR2 is SNEGSKA (reference sequence). V was cut by 3 bases and J by 9 bases, with 18 bases left in between. DNA for the CDR3: TGCAGTGCTAGGCCTCGACCCGGCATGAGTTCACCCCTCCACTTT. This translates into CSARPRPGMSSPLHF.

This clonotype occurred a few times. This sequence joins TRBV20-1 and TRBJ1-3, with TRBD1 as a possible D gene (6 bases). Germline V gene lookup returns CDR1 DFQATT and CDR2 SNEGSKA (reference sequence). This CDR3 is 17 amino acids long. Trimming took 0 bases from V and 8 from J, leaving 23 bases between them. The CDR3 nucleotides read TGCAGTGCTAGAGACGCCAACAGGGTAGCCCTTAGAGACACCATATATTTT. Protein: CSARDANRVALRDTIYF.

This clonotype was found a few times. The chain is built from TRBV7-9 and TRBJ2-3; 8 bases are a match to TRBD2. Trimming cost V 7 bases and J 3 bases; bases outside gene matches: 15. The germline CDR1 and CDR2 sequences are SEHNR and FQNEAQ (reference sequence). The CDR3 runs to 17 residues. CDR3 residues: CASISTLAGGGTDTQYF. The CDR3 DNA sequence: TGTGCCAGCATCTCTACCCTAGCGGGTGGTGGGACAGATACGCAGTATTTT.

The genes are TRBV7-9 and TRBJ1-2; no clear D. V lost 1 base to trimming and J lost 4 bases, with 16 bases between them. This CDR3 has 16 amino acids. CDR1 and CDR2 (germline): SEHNR, FQNEAQ (reference sequence). CDR3 amino acids: CASSLGGSQLGYGYTF. The CDR3 nucleotides are TGTGCCAGCAGCTTAGGGGGATCGCAATTGGGCTATGGCTACACCTTC. The full variable domain, rest sourced from reference TRBV7-9 and TRBJ1-2, is DTGVSQNPRHKITKRGQNVTFRCDPISEHNRLYWYRQTLGQGPEFLTYFQNEAQLEKSRLLSDRFSAERPKGSFSTLEIQRTEQGDSAMYLCASSLGGSQLGYGYTFGSGTRLTVV.